The rows below give T cell receptor beta chains drawn from one sample of a study of T cell repertoires in ileal Crohn's disease. The repertoire was sequenced with immunoSEQ multiplex PCR; TCRdb's copy has only in-frame clones and lacks some. The sample has thousands of clones, about two thirds seen once; the top ten hold roughly 44%. The source material was ileal tissue. The receptors were sampled from an adult with Crohn's disease. Each CDR3 is given with its conserved first and last residue. A D gene is named only where the DNA matches it firmly. Clone size, where shown, is once, few, many, or a class for clones that have expanded.

j_gene,d_gene,abundance,v_gene,CDR3nt,CDR3aa
TRBJ2-2,TRBD2,.,TRBV7-2,TGTGCCAGCAGCTTAATGGGGACTAGCCCCGGGGAGCTGTTTTTT,CASSLMGTSPGELFF
TRBJ2-7,.,.,TRBV10-3,TGTGCCAGCCACCCGCTGTCCTCCGGAACGGCGCAGTACTTC,CASHPLSSGTAQYF
TRBJ2-3,TRBD2,.,TRBV7-9,TGTGCCAGCAGTCTGCCGCGGCTAGCGGGCCCAGATACGCAGTATTTT,CASSLPRLAGPDTQYF
TRBJ2-1,.,.,TRBV5-4,TGTGCCAGCAGCTTCACGGAGTACAATGAGCAGTTCTTC,CASSFTEYNEQFF
TRBJ2-7,.,.,TRBV5-1,TGCGCCAGCAGACCAGGACCCTCTTACGAGCAGTACTTC,CASRPGPSYEQYF
TRBJ2-5,TRBD2,.,TRBV27,TGTGCCAGCAGTCGAACACCGGGGGGGGAGACCCAGTACTTC,CASSRTPGGETQYF
TRBJ2-7,TRBD2,.,TRBV27,TGTGCCAGCAGTTCAGGACTAGCGGGAGGCGAGCAGTACTTC,CASSSGLAGGEQYF
TRBJ2-1,.,few,TRBV27,TGTGCCAGCAGTCTTACCGCCCGGAGCTCCTACAATGAGCAGTTCTTC,CASSLTARSSYNEQFF
TRBJ1-2,.,.,TRBV2,TGTGCCAGCAGTGAACTGGGGTTGGGCTACACCTTC,CASSELGLGYTF
TRBJ2-4,.,.,TRBV10-3,TGTGCCATCAGTGAGGAGGTGGGGGGGGCCGAGAGCATTCAGTACTTC,CAISEEVGGAESIQYF
TRBJ1-2,.,medium-sized,TRBV7-3,TGTGCCAGCAGCTTAGACGTAACAGGCGAAGGCTACACCTTC,CASSLDVTGEGYTF
TRBJ2-1,TRBD2,.,TRBV5-1,TGCGCCAGCAGCGCGGGACTAGCGGGGGGCTACAATGAGCAGTTCTTC,CASSAGLAGGYNEQFF
TRBJ1-2,.,.,TRBV6-6,TGTGCCAGCAGTTGGGAACAGGGCGGCTATGGCTACACCTTC,CASSWEQGGYGYTF
TRBJ2-5,TRBD2,.,TRBV5-1,TGCGCCAGCAGCCCCGGGGGCGGGGGGCAAGAGACCCAGTACTTC,CASSPGGGGQETQYF
TRBJ1-2,TRBD1,.,TRBV7-9,TGTGCCAGCAGCCTGCGCCACCGGGACAGCGACTATGGCTACACCTTC,CASSLRHRDSDYGYTF
TRBJ2-4,.,.,TRBV5-6,TGTGCCAGCAGCTGGGGGGTAGCAAACATTCAGTACTTC,CASSWGVANIQYF
TRBJ2-1,.,.,TRBV5-1,TGCGCCAGCAGGGTGGCAGAAACTTACAATGAGCAGTTCTTC,CASRVAETYNEQFF
TRBJ1-4,.,.,TRBV18,TGTGCCAGCTCACCCTCCCAGGGAAAACTGTTTTTT,CASSPSQGKLFF
TRBJ1-6,.,.,TRBV9,TGTGCCAGCAGCGTAGGGGGGAGCGTGGTTAATTCATCCCTCCACTTT,CASSVGGSVVNSSLHF
TRBJ2-1,TRBD2,.,TRBV10-3,TGTGCCATCAGCCTGCGGACTAGCGGGACCTACAATGAGCAGTTCTTC,CAISLRTSGTYNEQFF
TRBJ1-2,.,.,TRBV6-1,TGTGCCAGCAGTGTTGCAGGTTTCGAGGCGGACACCTTC,CASSVAGFEADTF
TRBJ1-5,.,.,TRBV9,TGTGCCAGCAGCGTAGACGGGGGCTGGAGCAATCAGCCCCAGCATTTT,CASSVDGGWSNQPQHF
TRBJ1-5,.,.,TRBV28,TGTGCCAGCAGGAAAATGGGGTCGGGCAATCAGCCCCAGCATTTT,CASRKMGSGNQPQHF
TRBJ2-7,.,.,TRBV15,TGTGCCACCAGCAGAGAGGGCGACACCTACGAGCAGTACTTC,CATSREGDTYEQYF
TRBJ1-5,TRBD1,.,TRBV7-2,TGTGCCAGCAGCCCCAGGGGGAATCAGCCCCAGCATTTT,CASSPRGNQPQHF
TRBJ2-5,.,.,TRBV28,TGTGCCAGCAGTCGGGGAATAGAGACCCAGTACTTC,CASSRGIETQYF
TRBJ1-2,.,.,TRBV7-2,TGTGCCAGCAGCTCCCGACGGGACCTGGCGAGTGGTGGCTACACCTTC,CASSSRRDLASGGYTF
TRBJ2-2,TRBD1,.,TRBV28,TGTGCCAGCAGGCGCGACAGGGGAAGAACCGGGGAGCTGTTTTTT,CASRRDRGRTGELFF
TRBJ1-2,.,once,TRBV5-1,TGCGCCAGCAGCCCCGACAGATATGGCTACACCTTC,CASSPDRYGYTF
TRBJ1-2,TRBD1,few,TRBV28,TGTGCCGCCCAGGGGGGAATTAACTATGGCTACACCTTC,CAAQGGINYGYTF
TRBJ2-7,.,.,TRBV21-1,TGTGCCAGCAGCAATTTTTGGGATTACAGGGGGGCTAGTTCCTACGAGCAGTACTTC,CASSNFWDYRGASSYEQYF
TRBJ2-2,TRBD2,large,TRBV7-9,TGTGCCAGCAGCTATCGGGTAGCGGGCACCGGGGAGCTGTTTTTT,CASSYRVAGTGELFF
TRBJ1-1,.,few,TRBV6-4,TGTGCCAGCAGTCGACACGGTAACACTGAAGCTTTCTTT,CASSRHGNTEAFF
TRBJ2-3,TRBD2,.,TRBV9,TGTGCCAGCAGCACGACTAGCGCCTCATATGATACGCAGTATTTT,CASSTTSASYDTQYF
TRBJ1-2,.,medium-sized,TRBV6-1,TGTGCCAGCAGTGAAGGACGTACTCCTAACTATGGCTACACCTTC,CASSEGRTPNYGYTF
TRBJ1-2,.,.,TRBV5-8,TGTGCCAGCAGCCTGTACAGGGCGAACTATGGCTACACCTTC,CASSLYRANYGYTF
TRBJ2-1,.,.,TRBV18,TGTGCCAGCTCACCCGGCTACAATGAGCAGTTCTTC,CASSPGYNEQFF
TRBJ2-4,.,.,TRBV7-8,TGTGCCAGCGGCGGCCCATCAAAGGGGGAAAACATTCAGTACTTC,CASGGPSKGENIQYF
TRBJ1-5,TRBD1,medium-sized,TRBV18,TGTGCCAGCTCACTCAACCGACAGGGAGACAATCAGCCCCAGCATTTT,CASSLNRQGDNQPQHF
TRBJ2-3,TRBD1,.,TRBV7-9,TGTGCCAGCCAACTTACAGGGGTAGATACGCAGTATTTT,CASQLTGVDTQYF
TRBJ2-5,.,.,TRBV7-3,TGTGCCAGCAGCCCTTTGGGGGTCGGTGAGACCCAGTACTTC,CASSPLGVGETQYF
TRBJ2-3,.,.,TRBV6-1,TGTGCCAGCAGTGAAGTTCCTACAAGGACTACATGGATCACAGATACGCAGTATTTT,CASSEVPTRTTWITDTQYF